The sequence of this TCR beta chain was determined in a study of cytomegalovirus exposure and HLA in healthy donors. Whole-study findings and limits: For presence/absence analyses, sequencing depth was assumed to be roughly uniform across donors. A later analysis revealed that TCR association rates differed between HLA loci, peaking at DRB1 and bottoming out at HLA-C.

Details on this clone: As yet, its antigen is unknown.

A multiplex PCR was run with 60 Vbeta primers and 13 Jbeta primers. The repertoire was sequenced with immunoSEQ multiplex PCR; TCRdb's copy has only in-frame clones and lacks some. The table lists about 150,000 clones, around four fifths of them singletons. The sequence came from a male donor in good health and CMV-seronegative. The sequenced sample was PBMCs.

CDR3 in DNA: TGTGCCAGCAGCTTCGGACAGGGGCGAACAGATACGCAGTATTTT. It encodes CASSFGQGRTDTQYF. The chain couples TRBV7-3 to TRBJ2-3; 9 bases match TRBD1. The germline gives CDR1 SGHTA, CDR2 FQGTGA. Trimming cost V 3 bases and J 3 bases; bases outside gene matches: 4. The CDR3 loop spans 15 amino acids. Using reference TRBV7-3 and TRBJ2-3 for the parts outside the CDR3, the full variable domain is GAGVSQTPSNKVTEKGKYVELRCDPISGHTALYWYRQSLGQGPEFLIYFQGTGAADDSGLPNDRFFAVRPEGSVSTLKIQRTERGDSAVYLCASSFGQGRTDTQYFGPGTRLTVL.